The text below deals with one T cell receptor (beta chain). Its antigen remains unidentified. TCRdb reprocessed the multiplex PCR reads with MiXCR, giving one entry per CDR3 protein. Among roughly 19,000 distinct CDR3 sequences listed, approximately 51% were seen once. Germline-derived CDR1 and CDR2 are MNHEY and SVGAGI. V shed 0 bases and J 6 bases; nucleotides not matched to a gene: 6. The CDR3 is 15 amino acids. The sample comes from a study of breast tumors, draining lymph nodes, adjacent tissues. Study results and caveats: Tumor T cell lymph node origin was a supported hypothesis, not proven. Data fit most tumor T cells coming from lymph node, expanding in tumor. Tumor TCR diversity was below lymph nodes but above nontumor tissue. Compared with basal-like, luminal-like tumors shared significantly more repertoire with nontumor tissue.

The specimen sequenced was breast tumor tissue. The chain has TRBV6-5 and TRBJ2-7, with 9 nucleotides matching TRBD1. The TCR originated in a female donor with breast cancer. Some clones in this sample may be carry-over from other donors' samples. The CDR3 DNA follows: TGTGCCAGCAGTTACTCAGGGACAGGGAATAGCGAGCAGTACTTC. Amino acid sequence: CASSYSGTGNSEQYF.